This T cell receptor (beta chain) was retrieved from a study of long-term antiretroviral therapy in people with HIV. General study findings and limits: Those clones which expanded before ART made up the dominant part of the repertoire at all time points. ART adherence was not documented, and neither viral resistance nor therapy changes had any data.

Survey-level immunoSEQ v3.0 assays were run. Libraries were prepared by immunoSEQ multiplex PCR; TCRdb keeps only in-frame clonotypes and omits some of them. The sample comprises tens of thousands of clones, roughly 80% of which are singletons, and 15% to 20% rests with the top ten. In each sample, about 0.9-10 million cryopreserved PBMC were present before DNA extraction. With regard to this clone: Its antigen is unidentified.

Germline CDR1 reads SGHNT; CDR2 reads YYREEE (reference sequence). V lost 3 bases to trimming and J lost 9 bases, with 7 bases between them. The CDR3 has 11 amino acids. This receptor was identified in a man aged 35 to 55 with HIV. The sequenced sample was unsorted PBMCs, obtained 0.5 years before starting antiretroviral therapy. This sequence joins TRBV5-4 and TRBJ2-1; no reliable D call. Here the CDR3 reads CASSSPLEQFF. In DNA, the CDR3 is TGTGCCAGCAGCTCTCCACTTGAGCAGTTCTTC.